A single sample gave rise to the 30 T cell receptor beta chains below, sequenced in a study of cytomegalovirus exposure and HLA in healthy donors. The PCR contained 60 Vbeta and 13 Jbeta primers. Profiled with immunoSEQ multiplex PCR; TCRdb holds only in-frame clones, not every one. Of some 140,000 clones in the sample, around 79% were seen once. Sequenced material: PBMCs. The receptors were sampled from a man aged 25 to 40 in good health and CMV-seropositive.

On this clone itself: One junction end disagrees with the germline gene, perhaps due to a read error. This CDR3 is also generated by other DNA sequences in the sample. The chain is built from TRBV15 and TRBJ2-5; 10 bases match TRBD2. There are 14 residues in the CDR3. The germline V gene encodes CDR1 LNHNV and CDR2 YYDKDF (reference sequence). Written as DNA, the CDR3 is TGCGCCACCAGCACCAGCGGGGGGGCCCAGACCCAGTACTTC. Amino acids: CATSTSGGAQTQYF.

J is TRBJ1-2 and V is TRBV6-5; D is possibly TRBD1 (6 bases). Between the trimmed V and J ends, which lost 0 bases and 8 bases, there was a span of 13 bases. The CDR3 runs to 14 residues. Germline assignment: CDR1 MNHEY and CDR2 SVGAGI. DNA for the CDR3: TGTGCCAGCAGTTACTCAGGGGGAAGGTGGGGCTACACCTTC. As protein: CASSYSGGRWGYTF.

On this clone itself: The CDR3 end shows no conserved phenylalanine or tryptophan, and so a read error is likely. The chain combines TRBV27 with TRBJ1-1, with D unclear. Between the trimmed V and J ends, which lost 4 bases and 1 base, there was a span of 10 bases. The germline V gene encodes CDR1 MNHEY and CDR2 SMNVEV (reference sequence). The CDR3 sequence is 14 residues long. This CDR3 reads CASSSMGGNTEAFL. Here the CDR3 DNA reads TGTGCCAGCAGTTCTATGGGCGGGAACACTGAAGCTTTCCTT.

The rearrangement links TRBV27 to TRBJ2-2, with 9 bases lining up with TRBD1. The germline gives CDR1 MNHEY, CDR2 SMNVEV (reference sequence). The J segment lost 6 bases and the V segment lost 3 bases, leaving 5 bases of the junction unmatched. This CDR3 region has 15 residues. The CDR3 DNA reads TGTGCCAGCAGTTTCGGACAGGGGTGGGCCGGGGAGCTGTTTTTT. Protein product: CASSFGQGWAGELFF.

The chain has TRBV9 and TRBJ1-4; 9 bases align to TRBD1. This CDR3 has 15 amino acids. Germline-derived CDR1 and CDR2 are SGDLS and YYNGEE. Germline trimming cut 4 bases from V and 10 bases from J; bases unmatched to any gene: 11. CDR3 region: CASSPPGQGVGKLFF. The CDR3 DNA sequence: TGTGCCAGCAGCCCTCCGGGACAGGGTGTGGGAAAACTGTTTTTT.

J is TRBJ1-3 and V is TRBV7-6; no definite D call. CDR3 length: 16 residues. The V gene lost 1 base and the J gene lost 0 bases, with 10 bases spanning the gap. Germline V gene lookup returns CDR1 SGHVS and CDR2 FNYEAQ. In DNA form, the CDR3 reads TGTGCCAGCAGCTTAGACGGTCCAAGCTCTGGAAACACCATATATTTT. Protein product: CASSLDGPSSGNTIYF. Drawing the rest from reference TRBV7-6 and TRBJ1-3, the complete variable domain is GAGVSQSPRYKVTKRGQDVALRCDPISGHVSLYWYRQALGQGPEFLTYFNYEAQQDKSGLPNDRFSAERPEGSISTLTIQRTEQRDSAMYRCASSLDGPSSGNTIYFGEGSWLTVV.

The chain combines TRBV4-3 with TRBJ1-3, with D possibly TRBD1 on 6 matching bases. This CDR3 has 17 residues. The ends were cut back, 2 bases at V and 0 bases at J, with 14 bases in the middle. CDR1 is LGHNA, CDR2 YSLEER, per germline. The CDR3 loop reads CASSQRYGGYSGNTIYF. In nucleotides, the CDR3 is TGCGCCAGCAGCCAAAGATATGGGGGCTACTCTGGAAACACCATATATTTT.

This clone showed up just a few times. V gene TRBV4-3 combines with J gene TRBJ2-7; D gene ambiguous. This CDR3 comprises 13 residues. V lost 1 base to trimming and J lost 4 bases, with 8 bases between them. The germline V gene encodes CDR1 LGHNA and CDR2 YSLEER. In DNA, the CDR3 is TGCGCCAGCAGCCAAGGCCTTCGGTACGAGCAGTACTTC. Translating gives CASSQGLRYEQYF.

The chain is built from TRBV10-2 and TRBJ2-5; TRBD2 agrees at 9 bases. Germline V gives CDR1 WSHSY, CDR2 SAAADI. V trimming: 5 bases; J trimming: 5 bases; junction bases outside the gene matches: 18. The CDR3 totals 18 residues. The CDR3 sequence: CASSPGGTALAGFETQYF. CDR3 bases: TGCGCCAGCAGTCCGGGTGGTACGGCGCTAGCGGGATTTGAGACCCAGTACTTC.

The chain links TRBV29-1 to TRBJ1-4, with D possibly being TRBD1 (6 bases). Germline assignment: CDR1 SQVTM and CDR2 ANQGSEA. The CDR3 runs 13 residues. V lost 6 bases, J lost 8 bases, and 16 bases lay in between. In DNA form, the CDR3 reads TGCAGCGTCCAACCCCAGGACAGAGAAAAACTGTTTTTT. The encoded protein is CSVQPQDREKLFF.

The V and J genes are TRBV19 and TRBJ1-2; D gene ambiguous. The CDR3 is 16 residues long. The V gene lost 4 bases and the J gene lost 4 bases, with 19 bases spanning the gap. Germline V gene data show CDR1 as LNHDA and CDR2 as SQIVND (reference sequence). DNA of the CDR3: TGTGCCAGTAGTACTCTGGACGGTTTTCGGGGCTATGGCTACACCTTC. Its translation: CASSTLDGFRGYGYTF.

The CDR3 DNA follows: TGTGCCAGCAGTCAAAAACAGCGGGCTTCCTACAATGAGCAGTTCTTC. It yields the protein CASSQKQRASYNEQFF. The V and J genes are TRBV7-9 and TRBJ2-1, with D possibly TRBD2 on 6 matching bases. The germline V gene encodes CDR1 SEHNR and CDR2 FQNEAQ (reference sequence). The CDR3 sequence is 16 residues long. Deletions cut 6 bases from V and 1 base from J, with 16 bases between.

The chain recombines TRBV5-5 with TRBJ2-7; perhaps TRBD1 as D (5 bases). V was pared by 3 bases and J by 1 base, with 17 bases between. Per the germline V gene, CDR1 is SGHKS and CDR2 is YYEKEE (reference sequence). The CDR3 has 16 amino acids. CDR3 nucleotides: TGTGCCAGCAGCTCCCCTAGACAGACTCTGTCCTACGAGCAGTACTTC. Translating it yields CASSSPRQTLSYEQYF. Together with reference TRBV5-5 and TRBJ2-7, the CDR3 gives the full variable domain: DAGVTQSPTHLIKTRGQQVTLRCSPISGHKSVSWYQQVLGQGPQFIFQYYEKEERGRGNFPDRFSARQFPNYSSELNVNALLLGDSALYLCASSSPRQTLSYEQYFGPGTRLTVT.

The chain joins TRBV7-9 to TRBJ2-1; 9 nucleotides agree with TRBD1. The CDR3 has 15 residues. Germline V gene lookup returns CDR1 SEHNR and CDR2 FQNEAQ (reference sequence). The J segment lost 9 bases and the V segment lost 5 bases, leaving 11 bases of the junction unmatched. CDR3 coding DNA: TGTGCCAGCAGCGTTCACCGGGACAGGGAAAGTGAGCAGTTCTTC. As protein: CASSVHRDRESEQFF.

J is TRBJ2-2 and V is TRBV11-3; 7 positions agree with TRBD1. The J segment lost 6 bases and the V segment lost 3 bases, leaving 7 bases of the junction unmatched. The CDR3 loop spans 15 amino acids. Germline loops: CDR1 SGHNT, CDR2 YENEEA. CDR3: CASSFRQGRPGELFF. CDR3 bases: TGTGCCAGCAGCTTCCGACAGGGTCGGCCCGGGGAGCTGTTTTTT.

V usage is TRBV28 and J usage is TRBJ1-5; D is uncertain. CDR3 length equals 12 residues. The germline V gene encodes CDR1 MDHEN and CDR2 SYDVKM. The V end was cut by 7 bases, the J end by 3 bases, with 7 bases between. Here the CDR3 DNA reads TGTGCCAGCACCCCTTACAATCAGCCCCAGCATTTT. It translates to CASTPYNQPQHF.

The gene calls are TRBV5-1 and TRBJ1-4, with D possibly matching TRBD1 (6 bases). V was clipped by 4 bases and J by 3 bases, with 13 bases between them. This CDR3 spans 15 amino acids. Germline CDR1 reads SGHRS; CDR2 reads YFSETQ. DNA for the CDR3: TGCGCCAGCAGCGACACAGGGCAGCCTAATGAAAAACTGTTTTTT. Its translation is CASSDTGQPNEKLFF.

This clone showed up just a few times. This chain uses TRBV14 with TRBJ1-1; D gene unclear. CDR1 SGHDN and CDR2 FVKESK come from the germline V gene. The CDR3 sequence is 14 residues long. Deletions cut 4 bases from V and 7 bases from J, with 16 bases between. DNA for the CDR3: TGTGCCAGCAGCCGAGAGGTACTTCCCCATGAAGCTTTCTTT. Translating it yields CASSREVLPHEAFF. Full variable domain (missing parts from reference TRBV14 and TRBJ1-1): EAGVTQFPSHSVIEKGQTVTLRCDPISGHDNLYWYRRVMGKEIKFLLHFVKESKQDESGMPNNRFLAERTGGTYSTLKVQPAELEDSGVYFCASSREVLPHEAFFGQGTRLTVV.

The genes are TRBV4-1 and TRBJ2-2; D is unresolved. Germline V CDR1 and CDR2: MGHRA, YSYEKL. This CDR3 spans 16 amino acids. V was trimmed by 1 base and J by 4 bases, leaving 13 bases between them. The CDR3 is CASSQANLIATGELFF. The CDR3 DNA reads as TGCGCCAGCAGCCAAGCAAATCTCATAGCCACCGGGGAGCTGTTTTTT.

V gene TRBV28 combines with J gene TRBJ2-7; TRBD2 might be the D (5 bases). This CDR3 contains 13 residues. Germline V CDR1 and CDR2: MDHEN, SYDVKM. The V end was cut by 6 bases, the J end by 1 base, with 10 bases between. In DNA form, the CDR3 reads TGTGCCAGCAGCCCTGGAGGATCCTACGAGCAGTACTTC. It yields the protein CASSPGGSYEQYF.

The rearrangement uses TRBV5-1 and TRBJ1-2, with 7 positions matching TRBD1. CDR1 and CDR2 from the germline V gene are SGHRS and YFSETQ. With 0 bases clipped from V and 0 bases from J, the junction kept 2 bases outside the gene matches. The CDR3 consists of 15 residues. CDR3 coding DNA: TGCGCCAGCAGCTTGGAGGGACAGCCTAACTATGGCTACACCTTC. As protein: CASSLEGQPNYGYTF.

The chain combines TRBV25-1 with TRBJ2-3; TRBD1 aligns across 7 bases. After removal of 4 bases from V and 6 bases from J, the junction contained 13 bases not matched to a gene. The CDR3 has 16 residues. CDR1 and CDR2 from the germline V gene are MGHDK and SYGVNS. Here the CDR3 DNA reads TGTGCCAGCAGTGCGTGGACAGGATCAAATACGGATACGCAGTATTTT. Residues: CASSAWTGSNTDTQYF.

V is TRBV7-3 and J is TRBJ1-2; D possibly corresponds to TRBD1 (5 bases). The CDR3 loop spans 13 amino acids. CDR1 SGHTA and CDR2 FQGTGA come from the germline V gene. The ends were cut back, 1 base at V and 13 bases at J, with 16 bases in the middle. The CDR3 reads CASSLNEAGLRTF. The CDR3 DNA sequence: TGTGCCAGCAGCTTAAACGAGGCAGGGTTGCGCACCTTC. Supplemented by reference TRBV7-3 and TRBJ1-2, the full variable domain reads GAGVSQTPSNKVTEKGKYVELRCDPISGHTALYWYRQSLGQGPEFLIYFQGTGAADDSGLPNDRFFAVRPEGSVSTLKIQRTERGDSAVYLCASSLNEAGLRTFGSGTRLTVV.

J is TRBJ2-1 and V is TRBV9, with a tentative D call TRBD2 (6 bases). Between the trimmed V and J ends, which lost 4 bases and 0 bases, there was a span of 11 bases. The CDR3 spans 15 residues. CDR1 is SGDLS and CDR2 is YYNGEE in the germline V gene. The CDR3 reads CASSLGTLSYNEQFF. For the CDR3, the DNA is TGTGCCAGCAGCCTTGGGACTCTCTCCTACAATGAGCAGTTCTTC.

The gene calls are TRBV19 and TRBJ1-1, with TRBD1 identical over 10 bases. CDR1 is LNHDA and CDR2 is SQIVND in the germline V gene (reference sequence). The CDR3 runs 15 residues. V shed 1 base, J shed 3 bases, and the junction held 2 bases outside the gene matches. The CDR3 loop reads CASSIGDRGYTEAFF. The CDR3 coding sequence is TGTGCCAGTAGTATAGGGGACAGGGGTTACACTGAAGCTTTCTTT.

The V gene is TRBV7-6, the J gene TRBJ1-2; TRBD1 is a possible D gene (5 bases). Germline V gene data show CDR1 as SGHVS and CDR2 as FNYEAQ. Trimming took off 5 bases at V and 4 bases at J, with 20 bases between the two ends. The CDR3 is made up of 16 amino acids. The CDR3 coding sequence is TGTGCCAGCAGCCCCATAACCTGGGGGGGAATCTATGGCTACACCTTC. This encodes CASSPITWGGIYGYTF.

The V call is TRBV6-1, the J call TRBJ1-5; D unclear. The V and J ends lost 2 bases and 4 bases respectively, with 12 bases between them. The CDR3 extends over 15 amino acids. CDR1 and CDR2 (germline): MNHNS, SASEGT. Here the CDR3 reads CASSESVSRNQPQHF. CDR3 bases: TGTGCCAGCAGTGAAAGCGTGTCGCGAAATCAGCCCCAGCATTTT.

The chain links TRBV7-8 to TRBJ2-1; tentatively, D is TRBD1 (6 bases). The V gene's germline CDR1 is SGHVS and CDR2 FQNEAQ. CDR3 length equals 12 residues. The V end lost 3 bases, the J end lost 15 bases, and 15 bases lay between the germline ends. The CDR3 nucleotides read TGTGCCAGCAGCTTCCCAGGGGCCCAGGGGTTCTTC. Protein sequence: CASSFPGAQGFF.

J is TRBJ2-5 and V is TRBV30, with D tentatively TRBD2 (6 bases). TRBJ2-7 matches the DNA end more closely, so the J call is doubtful. The CDR3 contains 15 residues. The germline V gene has CDR1 GTSNPN and CDR2 SVGIG (reference sequence). The CDR3 DNA follows: TGTGCCTGGAGTCTGCCGTGGGGCGGGGTCTACGAGCAGTACTTC. It is translated as CAWSLPWGGVYEQYF.

The chain combines TRBV7-9 with TRBJ1-3; the D gene is possibly TRBD1 (5 bases). The CDR3 runs to 15 residues. CDR1 SEHNR and CDR2 FQNEAQ come from the germline V gene (reference sequence). V lost 6 bases and J 1 base, leaving 13 bases between the germline ends. The CDR3 nucleotides are TGTGCCAGCAGATCCCCGGGGGGTTCTGGAAACACCATATATTTT. It encodes CASRSPGGSGNTIYF.